The 27 T cell receptor beta chains given below trace back to one sample, sequenced in a study of response to subunit inactivated influenza vaccine. TCRdb reanalysed the RT-PCR reads using MiXCR and keeps one entry per CDR3 protein. The data hold 860,000 or so distinct CDR3 sequences, with around 20% observed a single time. The sequenced sample was PBMCs from blood, obtained 5 to 6 days after vaccination. Receptor source: a man aged 45 to 65 who received an inactivated influenza vaccine.

This clonotype appeared a few times. V gene TRBV6-5 combines with J gene TRBJ2-7, with 10 bases fitting TRBD1. The CDR3 is 16 residues long. Germline V gene sequence: CDR1 MNHEY, CDR2 SVGAGI. V shed 0 bases, J shed 4 bases, and the junction held 6 bases outside the gene matches. Here the CDR3 DNA reads TGTGCCAGCAGTTACTCGTGGGGACAGGGGCTGTACGAGCAGTACTTC. This gives the protein CASSYSWGQGLYEQYF.

This clonotype has ten or more counts. The chain joins TRBV11-2 to TRBJ2-2; no reliable D call. The germline CDR1 and CDR2 sequences are SGHAT and FQNNGV. The CDR3 extends over 14 amino acids. With 1 base removed from V and 6 bases from J, the gap between germline ends came to 9 bases. CDR3: CASSLGQVSGELFF. CDR3 DNA: TGTGCCAGCAGCTTAGGCCAGGTTTCCGGGGAGCTGTTTTTT.

The sample holds many counts of this clonotype. The chain joins TRBV12-3 or TRBV12-4 to TRBJ2-2; possibly TRBD2 for D (5 bases). V lost 5 bases and J lost 6, with 7 bases in between. CDR3 length: 12 residues. As DNA, the CDR3 is TGTGCCAGCAGTCGAGGGTCCGGGGAGCTGTTTTTT. As protein: CASSRGSGELFF.

The V gene is TRBV18, the J gene TRBJ2-1, with 10 bases that match TRBD2. The germline CDR1 and CDR2 sequences are KGHSH and LQKENI. V lost 0 bases, J lost 5 bases, and 10 bases stayed unmatched. The CDR3 covers 18 residues. DNA of the CDR3: TGTGCCAGCTCACCACCGAATTTACTAGCGGGGACCAACAATGAGCAGTTCTTC. Its translation is CASSPPNLLAGTNNEQFF.

At least ten counts were recorded for this clonotype. The J gene is TRBJ2-1, the V gene TRBV10-3, with TRBD1 as a possible D gene (6 bases). V was trimmed by 5 bases and J by 7 bases, leaving 12 bases between them. The CDR3 consists of 13 residues. Germline lookup yields CDR1 ENHRY and CDR2 SYGVKD. CDR3 DNA sequence: TGTGCCATCAGTCCTTCTAGGGGGAATGAGCAGTTCTTC. Translating gives CAISPSRGNEQFF.

This clonotype was seen more than once but under ten times. This chain uses TRBV12-3 or TRBV12-4 with TRBJ1-2; D gene uncertain. The CDR3 is 14 residues long. Trimming removed 3 bases from V and 7 bases from J, with 15 bases in between. The CDR3 nucleotides are TGTGCCAGCAGTTTTGCAGGAGGGTACACTGGCTACACCTTC. Translation: CASSFAGGYTGYTF.

The chain employs TRBV5-6 and TRBJ2-5; TRBD2 matches 7 bases. The V segment lost 1 base and the J segment 5 bases; nucleotides outside the gene matches: 5. CDR1 is SGHDT, CDR2 YYEEEE, per germline. The CDR3 has 14 amino acids. The DNA of the CDR3 is TGTGCCAGCAGCTTGCTTCGGGAGGTGGAGACCCAGTACTTC. Amino acid sequence: CASSLLREVETQYF.

V is TRBV5-1 and J is TRBJ1-1; 8 nucleotides line up with TRBD1. The CDR3 runs 16 residues. Trimming cost V 1 base and J 1 base; bases outside gene matches: 6. Germline loops: CDR1 SGHRS, CDR2 YFSETQ. In DNA, the CDR3 is TGCGCCAGCAGCTTGAGCGTCGGGACAGGGAACACTGAAGCTTTCTTT. Protein sequence: CASSLSVGTGNTEAFF. Based on the CDR3 plus reference TRBV5-1 and TRBJ1-1, the full variable domain is KAGVTQTPRYLIKTRGQQVTLSCSPISGHRSVSWYQQTPGQGLQFLFEYFSETQRNKGNFPGRFSGRQFSNSRSEMNVSTLELGDSALYLCASSLSVGTGNTEAFFGQGTRLTVV.

J is TRBJ2-3 and V is TRBV10-2; unclear D gene. Germline loops: CDR1 WSHSY, CDR2 SAAADI. The CDR3 spans 17 residues. V lost 7 bases to trimming and J lost 1 base, with 21 bases between them. The CDR3 loop reads CASNKGRLKRGTDTQYF. CDR3 in DNA: TGCGCCAGCAATAAAGGCAGGCTAAAAAGAGGCACAGATACGCAGTATTTT.

The chain is built from TRBV6-1 and TRBJ2-1; 7 bases agree with TRBD1. CDR1 and CDR2 (germline): MNHNS, SASEGT. Losses at the gene ends were 5 bases for V and 3 bases for J; bases not matched to a gene: 7. The CDR3 has 15 residues. The CDR3 spells CASSQGDLLYNEQFF. Here the CDR3 DNA reads TGTGCCAGCAGTCAGGGGGATCTACTCTACAATGAGCAGTTCTTC.

This clonotype was counted only a few times. J is TRBJ2-7 and V is TRBV9; D is possibly TRBD2 (7 bases). The CDR3 consists of 15 residues. Germline lookup yields CDR1 SGDLS and CDR2 YYNGEE. Trimming took 0 bases from V and 0 from J, leaving 10 bases between them. CDR3 protein: CASSVAAGASYEQYF. The CDR3 nucleotides are TGTGCCAGCAGCGTAGCGGCGGGGGCCTCCTACGAGCAGTACTTC.

This chain connects TRBV20-1 to TRBJ2-5; 8 bases fit TRBD1. The V gene's germline CDR1 is DFQATT and CDR2 SNEGSKA (reference sequence). The CDR3 extends over 13 amino acids. Trimming took 3 bases from V and 6 from J; bases not matched to a gene: 6. The CDR3 nucleotides read TGCAGTGCTAGCTGGACAGGGACGAAGACCCAGTACTTC. Translation gives CSASWTGTKTQYF.

V gene TRBV10-3 combines with J gene TRBJ2-4, with a possible D match to TRBD2 (7 bases). V was clipped by 5 bases and J by 0 bases, with 11 bases between them. The CDR3 contains 15 residues. Germline CDR1 and CDR2: ENHRY and SYGVKD. CDR3 in amino acids: CAISTGRGAKNIQYF. For the CDR3, the DNA is TGTGCCATCAGTACAGGGAGGGGAGCCAAAAACATTCAGTACTTC.

The chain links TRBV7-2 to TRBJ1-2, with a tentative D call TRBD1 (6 bases). The germline V and J ends were trimmed by 5 bases and 8 bases, with 27 bases remaining between them. Germline CDR1 and CDR2: SGHTA and FQGNSA. The CDR3 covers 17 residues. The CDR3 nucleotides read TGTGCCAGCAGCGAACTAGGCTCAAGGGGGAAACAGGCCGGCTACACCTTC. This codes for CASSELGSRGKQAGYTF.

The chain uses TRBV4-2 and TRBJ2-7, with D possibly being TRBD2 (5 bases). The CDR3 runs to 15 residues. V was cut by 2 bases and J by 0 bases, with 11 bases left in between. Germline CDR1 and CDR2: LGHNA and YNFKEQ. CDR3 coding DNA: TGTGCCAGCAGCCAAATTCAGCGGAGCTCCTACGAGCAGTACTTC. Encoded protein: CASSQIQRSSYEQYF.

At least ten counts were recorded for this clonotype. The chain couples TRBV6-2 or TRBV6-3 to TRBJ1-2; maybe TRBD1 (5 bases). The germline V and J ends were trimmed by 0 bases and 2 bases, with 19 bases remaining between them. CDR1 is MNHEY, CDR2 SVGEGT, per germline. The CDR3 is 18 amino acids. The CDR3 reads CASSYSTFERGHNYGYTF. CDR3 coding DNA: TGTGCCAGCAGTTACTCGACTTTTGAACGCGGACACAACTATGGCTACACCTTC.

This clonotype was counted only a few times. V and J are TRBV5-6 and TRBJ2-1; possible D gene TRBD1, 5 bases. The CDR3 length is 13 residues. V was shortened by 4 bases and J by 7 bases, with 12 bases between the two germline ends. The germline V gene encodes CDR1 SGHDT and CDR2 YYEEEE. The CDR3 sequence is CASSPDTLNEQFF. CDR3 in DNA: TGTGCCAGCAGCCCGGACACTCTTAATGAGCAGTTCTTC.

The chain uses TRBV4-3 and TRBJ1-1; D perhaps matches TRBD1 (5 bases). The V gene lost 0 bases and the J gene lost 5 bases, with 16 bases spanning the gap. Looked up from germline, CDR1 is LGHNA and CDR2 is YSLEER. The CDR3 runs 16 residues. Written as DNA, the CDR3 is TGCGCCAGCAGCCAAGATCGATGGCAGGGTAAGACTGAAGCTTTCTTT. Encoded protein: CASSQDRWQGKTEAFF.

The V gene is TRBV10-3, the J gene TRBJ2-3; the D call may be TRBD1 or TRBD2 (6 bases each). Germline V gene sequence: CDR1 ENHRY, CDR2 SYGVKD. CDR3 length equals 15 residues. Trimming took 6 bases from V and 0 from J, leaving 13 bases between them. The CDR3 spells CAISRGGTSTDTQYF. The DNA of the CDR3 is TGTGCCATCAGCCGAGGGGGGACTAGCACAGATACGCAGTATTTT.

The chain uses TRBV5-1 and TRBJ1-2; the match to TRBD1 covers 9 bases. V shed 3 bases, J shed 2 bases, and the junction held 14 bases outside the gene matches. The CDR3 totals 18 residues. The germline gives CDR1 SGHRS, CDR2 YFSETQ. This CDR3 reads CASSYQSGGQGLNYGYTF. In nucleotides, the CDR3 is TGCGCCAGCAGCTACCAATCGGGGGGACAGGGACTAAACTATGGCTACACCTTC.

A few counts support this clonotype. J is TRBJ1-1 and V is TRBV29-1; D call uncertain. CDR1 is SQVTM, CDR2 ANQGSEA, per germline. The CDR3 is 14 residues long. V lost 6 bases and J 4 bases, leaving 18 bases between the germline ends. The CDR3 nucleotides are TGCAGCGTAGAGAGACACCTCCAGACCACTGAAGCTTTCTTT. Translation: CSVERHLQTTEAFF.

The chain carries TRBV6-2 or TRBV6-3 and TRBJ2-3, with a weak D call TRBD2 (5 bases). The CDR3 has 15 amino acids. CDR1 and CDR2 from the germline V gene are MNHEY and SVGEGT. The V end was cut by 5 bases, the J end by 2 bases, with 14 bases between. The CDR3 loop is CASSARPRDTDTQYF. The DNA for the CDR3 is TGTGCCAGCAGTGCTCGACCTCGGGACACAGATACGCAGTATTTT.

This clonotype has a handful of counts. This rearrangement joins TRBV5-8 to TRBJ2-5; 12 bases line up with TRBD2. CDR3 size: 16 residues. From germline, CDR1 is SGHTS and CDR2 YDEGEE. With V trimmed by 7 bases and J by 5 bases, 12 bases remained unmatched. CDR3 amino acids: CASRWASGRAVETQYF. CDR3 DNA: TGTGCCAGCCGGTGGGCTAGCGGGAGGGCGGTGGAGACCCAGTACTTC.

Only a few counts were recorded for this clonotype. This chain connects TRBV4-3 to TRBJ1-2, with unresolved D. Per the germline V gene, CDR1 is LGHNA and CDR2 is YSLEER. Trimming took off 0 bases at V and 4 bases at J, with 9 bases between the two ends. This CDR3 contains 14 residues. The CDR3 DNA reads TGCGCCAGCAGCCAAGAAGGTCGGCTCTATGGCTACACCTTC. It specifies CASSQEGRLYGYTF.

This clonotype was seen a handful of times. V is TRBV5-1 and J is TRBJ2-1; D perhaps matches TRBD2 (6 bases). Trimming left V 3 bases short and J 1 base short, with 20 bases between. CDR1 is SGHRS and CDR2 is YFSETQ in the germline V gene. The CDR3 loop spans 18 amino acids. CDR3: CASSSGPAGGASYNEQFF. CDR3 sequence (DNA): TGCGCCAGCAGCTCGGGCCCCGCCGGCGGGGCTTCCTACAATGAGCAGTTCTTC.

This clonotype appeared a few times. The gene calls are TRBV20-1 and TRBJ2-3; D assignment may be TRBD1 or TRBD2 (5 bases each). Trimming took 0 bases from V and 0 from J, leaving 13 bases between them. Germline CDR1 DFQATT, CDR2 SNEGSKA (reference sequence). This CDR3 is built from 16 residues. The CDR3 is CSARDPTGPSTDTQYF. The CDR3 nucleotides read TGCAGTGCTAGAGATCCAACGGGACCTAGCACAGATACGCAGTATTTT.

This clonotype was found a few times. This sequence joins TRBV7-8 and TRBJ1-4, with D possibly matching TRBD1 (5 bases). The V gene's germline CDR1 is SGHVS and CDR2 FQNEAQ. V lost 3 bases and J 6 bases, leaving 11 bases between the germline ends. This CDR3 region has 14 residues. The CDR3 DNA reads TGTGCCAGCAGCTTCGGGGGGGTGGATGAAAAACTGTTTTTT. Translated, it gives CASSFGGVDEKLFF.